The next 18 T cell receptor beta chains were all read from a single sample in a study of low-dose radiotherapy and immunotherapy resistance in tumors. First-strand cDNA relied on TRAV- and TRBV-specific primers spanning alpha and beta chains. The PCR that amplified TCRs ran for approximately 20 cycles, relying on a constant-region primer and a V-primer adapter. TCRdb reanalysed the reads using MiXCR and keeps one entry per CDR3 protein. The sample consists of 65,000 to 90,000 distinct CDR3 sequences, 15% to 20% of them appearing once. As for time point: before trial treatment. The specimen comprised PBMCs, sampled before treatment. Receptor source: a male donor with prostate cancer.

The chain joins TRBV2 to TRBJ2-1, with 8 bases identical to TRBD2. Germline-derived CDR1 and CDR2 are SNHLY and FYNNEI. V was pared by 3 bases and J by 4 bases, with 2 bases of the junction left unmatched. This CDR3 spans 14 amino acids. The CDR3 reads CASSESGGYNEQFF. The DNA for the CDR3 is TGTGCCAGCAGTGAGTCGGGAGGGTACAATGAGCAGTTCTTC. Variable domain in full (rest from reference TRBV2 and TRBJ2-1): EPEVTQTPSHQVTQMGQEVILRCVPISNHLYFYWYRQILGQKVEFLVSFYNNEISEKSEIFDDQFSVERPDGSNFTLKIRSTKLEDSAMYFCASSESGGYNEQFFGPGTRLTVL.

The table lists this clonotype with many counts. The rearrangement links TRBV6-6 to TRBJ2-1, with D perhaps TRBD1 (5 bases). V shed 4 bases and J shed 6 bases, with 13 bases lying between them. This CDR3 is built from 14 residues. Germline assignment: CDR1 MNHNY and CDR2 SVGAGI (reference sequence). The DNA for the CDR3 is TGTGCCAGCAGTTGGGGCAACACAATCAATGAGCAGTTCTTC. Its protein is CASSWGNTINEQFF.

Details on this clonotype: A single base is all that separates this from a far larger clone, so a read error is likely. The chain couples TRBV10-3 to TRBJ2-4; 10 positions match TRBD2. Germline V gene lookup returns CDR1 ENHRY and CDR2 SYGVKD. This CDR3 contains 14 residues. Trimming cost V 2 bases and J 13 bases; bases outside gene matches: 8. The CDR3 sequence: CAISEPSGSNEQYF. The CDR3 DNA reads TGTGCCATCAGTGAGCCTAGCGGGAGCAATGAGCAGTACTTC.

The chain couples TRBV7-9 to TRBJ1-2; D might be TRBD1 (6 bases). The germline V gene has CDR1 SEHNR and CDR2 FQNEAQ (reference sequence). The CDR3 runs 15 residues. Trimming cost V 2 bases and J 6 bases, with 16 bases left between them. The CDR3 spells CASSLLPVGADGYTF. The DNA for the CDR3 is TGTGCCAGCAGCTTATTACCTGTGGGGGCAGATGGCTACACCTTC.

This clonotype was seen at least ten times. The J gene is TRBJ1-2, the V gene TRBV29-1; 7 nucleotides agree with TRBD1. Per germline, CDR1 SQVTM and CDR2 ANQGSEA. The junction had 6 bases not matched to a gene; V was cut back by 7 bases and J by 7 bases. This CDR3 is 11 amino acids long. CDR3 nucleotides: TGCAGCGGATGGGACAGTGGTGGCTACACCTTC. Its translation is CSGWDSGGYTF.

This clonotype was picked up many times. The V and J genes are TRBV28 and TRBJ1-4; D unresolved. The V and J ends lost 3 bases and 8 bases respectively, with 10 bases between them. The CDR3 runs to 13 residues. The V gene's germline CDR1 is MDHEN and CDR2 SYDVKM. CDR3 nucleotides: TGTGCCAGCAGTTTTCGGTCGGTGGAAAAACTGTTTTTT. Amino acids: CASSFRSVEKLFF.

At least ten counts were recorded for this clonotype. The rearrangement uses TRBV20-1 and TRBJ1-4; no reliable D call. Trimming cost V 6 bases and J 5 bases, with 13 bases left between them. The CDR3 loop spans 13 amino acids. CDR1 and CDR2 (germline): DFQATT, SNEGSKA (reference sequence). CDR3 in DNA: TGCAGTGCAAAGGTGTCGGGGAATGAAAAACTGTTTTTT. This codes for CSAKVSGNEKLFF.

By sample share, this clonotype is medium-sized. V and J are TRBV29-1 and TRBJ2-1; D possibly corresponds to TRBD2 (6 bases). The CDR3 extends over 14 amino acids. Germline loops: CDR1 SQVTM, CDR2 ANQGSEA. V shed 7 bases and J shed 2 bases, with 15 bases lying between them. CDR3 sequence reads: CSAGGLPPYNEQFF. The CDR3 nucleotides are TGCAGCGCTGGGGGACTCCCTCCCTACAATGAGCAGTTCTTC.

This clonotype appeared many times. CDR3: CASSPQNRFGSYNEQFF. The CDR3 nucleotides are TGTGCCAGCTCACCACAAAACAGGTTCGGCTCCTACAATGAGCAGTTCTTC. The chain is built from TRBV18 and TRBJ2-1; tentative D call: TRBD1 (5 bases). CDR3 size: 17 residues. V lost 1 base and J 0 bases, leaving 13 bases between the germline ends. Germline V CDR1 and CDR2: KGHSH, LQKENI.

This clonotype was counted ten times or more. This chain uses TRBV10-2 with TRBJ2-7; a weak D match, TRBD1 (5 bases). There are 12 residues in the CDR3. CDR1 and CDR2 (germline): WSHSY, SAAADI. With 6 bases removed from V and 3 bases from J, the gap between germline ends came to 9 bases. The CDR3 is CASRTENYEQYF. The CDR3 DNA follows: TGCGCCAGCAGGACAGAGAACTACGAGCAGTACTTC.

Comment on this clonotype: A read error is likely here: a far larger clone is one base away. J is TRBJ2-5 and V is TRBV6-2 or TRBV6-3; 10 nucleotides line up with TRBD2. Per the germline V gene, CDR1 is MNHEY and CDR2 is SVGEGT. The CDR3 is made up of 14 amino acids. The V gene end was trimmed by 7 bases and the J gene end by 11 bases; junction bases not matched to a gene: 13. CDR3 region: CASKRVSGRNEQYF. The CDR3 DNA reads as TGTGCCAGCAAAAGGGTTAGCGGGAGGAATGAGCAGTACTTC.

The sample holds many counts of this clonotype. The CDR3 nucleotides read TGTGCCAGCAGCGTTAGCGGGGGTACAGATACGCAGTATTTT. Translation: CASSVSGGTDTQYF. The rearrangement uses TRBV9 and TRBJ2-3; 9 bases fit TRBD2. V shed 2 bases, J shed 3 bases, and the junction held 1 base outside the gene matches. The CDR3 totals 14 residues. CDR1 and CDR2 from the germline V gene are SGDLS and YYNGEE.

This clonotype was recorded many times. The rearrangement uses TRBV5-1 and TRBJ2-7; TRBD2 aligns across 10 bases. In germline, CDR1 is SGHRS, CDR2 YFSETQ. V shed 0 bases, J shed 2 bases, and the junction held 2 bases outside the gene matches. This CDR3 is 15 amino acids long. The CDR3 DNA sequence: TGCGCCAGCAGCTTGGAAACTAGCGGGGCCTACGAGCAGTACTTC. Amino acid sequence: CASSLETSGAYEQYF. Full variable domain (outside the CDR3, taken from reference TRBV5-1 and TRBJ2-7): KAGVTQTPRYLIKTRGQQVTLSCSPISGHRSVSWYQQTPGQGLQFLFEYFSETQRNKGNFPGRFSGRQFSNSRSEMNVSTLELGDSALYLCASSLETSGAYEQYFGPGTRLTVT.

This clonotype came up many times. V and J are TRBV2 and TRBJ1-1, with 8 nucleotides matching TRBD1. The CDR3 has 13 residues. Germline V gene sequence: CDR1 SNHLY, CDR2 FYNNEI. V lost 8 bases to trimming and J lost 5 bases; unmatched junction nucleotides: 7. The CDR3 reads CASLNRGWTEAFF. The CDR3 nucleotides are TGTGCCAGCCTAAACAGGGGGTGGACTGAAGCTTTCTTT.

As concerns this clonotype: One end of the junction fails to match germline, which may point to a read error. The J gene is TRBJ1-1, the V gene TRBV3-1, with 7 bases that match TRBD1. The CDR3 totals 15 residues. CDR1 LGHDT and CDR2 YNNKEL come from the germline V gene (reference sequence). In nucleotides, the CDR3 is TGTGCCAGCAGCCCTGGACAGGCAGGGAACATTGAAGCTTTCTTT. Amino acid sequence: CASSPGQAGNIEAFF.

This clonotype was recorded at least ten times. This rearrangement joins TRBV12-3 or TRBV12-4 to TRBJ2-1, with 8 nucleotides matching TRBD1. The J segment lost 4 bases and the V segment lost 3 bases, leaving 2 bases of the junction unmatched. The CDR3 sequence is 14 residues long. As DNA, the CDR3 is TGTGCCAGCAGTTTTGGGACAGGTTACAATGAGCAGTTCTTC. This translates into CASSFGTGYNEQFF.

This clonotype was counted many times. The V call is TRBV4-2, the J call TRBJ2-5, with 8 bases aligning to TRBD2. This CDR3 spans 18 amino acids. The germline gives CDR1 LGHNA, CDR2 YNFKEQ. The V and J ends lost 4 bases and 2 bases, in that order; junction bases with no gene match: 15. In DNA, the CDR3 is TGTGCCAGCAGCCGGGTCGGTATGCTCGGGGGGGAACAAGAGACCCAGTACTTC. Protein: CASSRVGMLGGEQETQYF.

On this clonotype itself: The junction and the germline gene differ at one end; a read error may be behind it. The J gene is TRBJ2-7, the V gene TRBV5-4; TRBD1 aligns across 10 bases. This CDR3 contains 14 residues. CDR1 and CDR2 from the germline V gene are SGHNT and YYREEE (reference sequence). The CDR3 reads CASSQGTGAYEQHF. In nucleotides, the CDR3 is TGTGCCAGCAGCCAGGGGACAGGGGCCTACGAGCAGCACTTT.